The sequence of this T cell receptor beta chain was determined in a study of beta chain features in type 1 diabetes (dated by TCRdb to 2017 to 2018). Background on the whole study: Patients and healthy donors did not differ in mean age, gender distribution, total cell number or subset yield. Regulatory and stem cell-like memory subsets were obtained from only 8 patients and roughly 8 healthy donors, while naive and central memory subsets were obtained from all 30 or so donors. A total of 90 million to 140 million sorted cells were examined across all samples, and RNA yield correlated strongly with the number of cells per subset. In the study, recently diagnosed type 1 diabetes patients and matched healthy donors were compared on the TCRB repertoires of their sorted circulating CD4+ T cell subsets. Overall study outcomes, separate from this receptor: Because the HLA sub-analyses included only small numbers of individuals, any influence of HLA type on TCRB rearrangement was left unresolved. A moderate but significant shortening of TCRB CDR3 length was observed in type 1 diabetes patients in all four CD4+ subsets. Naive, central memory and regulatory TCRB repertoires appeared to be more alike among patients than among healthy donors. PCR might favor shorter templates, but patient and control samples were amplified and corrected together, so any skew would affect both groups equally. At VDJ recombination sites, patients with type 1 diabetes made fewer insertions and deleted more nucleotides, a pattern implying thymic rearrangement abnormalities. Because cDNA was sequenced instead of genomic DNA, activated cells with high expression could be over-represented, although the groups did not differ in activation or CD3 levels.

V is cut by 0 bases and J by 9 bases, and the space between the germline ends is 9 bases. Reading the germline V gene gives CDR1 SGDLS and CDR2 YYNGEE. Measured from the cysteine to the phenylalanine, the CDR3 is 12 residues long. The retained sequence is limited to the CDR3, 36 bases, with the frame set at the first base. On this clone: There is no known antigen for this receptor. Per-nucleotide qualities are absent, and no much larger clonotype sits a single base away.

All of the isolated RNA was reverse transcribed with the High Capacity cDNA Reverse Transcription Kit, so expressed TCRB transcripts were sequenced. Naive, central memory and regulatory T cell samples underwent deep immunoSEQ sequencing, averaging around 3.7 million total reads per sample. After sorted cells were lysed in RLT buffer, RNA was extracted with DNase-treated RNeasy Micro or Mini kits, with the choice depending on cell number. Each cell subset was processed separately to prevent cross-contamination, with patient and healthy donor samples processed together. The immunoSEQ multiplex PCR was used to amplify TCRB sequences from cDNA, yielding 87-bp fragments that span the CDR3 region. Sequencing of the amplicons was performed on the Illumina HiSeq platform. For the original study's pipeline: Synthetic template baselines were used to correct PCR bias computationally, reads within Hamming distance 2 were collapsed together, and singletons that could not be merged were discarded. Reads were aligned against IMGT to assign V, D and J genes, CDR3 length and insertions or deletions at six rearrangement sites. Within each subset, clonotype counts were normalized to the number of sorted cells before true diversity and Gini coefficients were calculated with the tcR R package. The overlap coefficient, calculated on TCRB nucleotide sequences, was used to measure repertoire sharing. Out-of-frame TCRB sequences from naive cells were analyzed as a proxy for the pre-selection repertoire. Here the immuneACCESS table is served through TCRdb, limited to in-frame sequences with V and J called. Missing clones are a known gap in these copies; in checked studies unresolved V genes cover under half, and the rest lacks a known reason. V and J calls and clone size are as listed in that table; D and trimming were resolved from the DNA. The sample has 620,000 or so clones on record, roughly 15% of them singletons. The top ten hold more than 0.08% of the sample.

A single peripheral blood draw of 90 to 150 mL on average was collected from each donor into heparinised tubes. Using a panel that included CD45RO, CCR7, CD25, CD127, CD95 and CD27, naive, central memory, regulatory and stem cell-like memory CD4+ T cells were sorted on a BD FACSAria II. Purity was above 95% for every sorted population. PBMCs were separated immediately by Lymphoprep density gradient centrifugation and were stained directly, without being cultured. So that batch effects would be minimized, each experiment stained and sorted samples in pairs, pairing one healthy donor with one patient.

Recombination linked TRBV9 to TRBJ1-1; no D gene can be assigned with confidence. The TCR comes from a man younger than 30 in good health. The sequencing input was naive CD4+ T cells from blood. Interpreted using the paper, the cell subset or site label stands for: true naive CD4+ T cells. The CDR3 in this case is CASSVVFGKAFF. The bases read TGTGCCAGCAGCGTAGTGTTTGGAAAAGCTTTCTTT.